This T cell receptor beta chain appears in the sequencing data of a study of shared clonotypes between healthy human individuals. Naive CD8 isolation took CD45RO-negative cells positively selected for CCR7 and excluded terminally differentiated effector memory CD45RA+ cells. The germline CDR1 and CDR2 sequences are SGHRS and YFSETQ. V gave up 8 bases and J gave up 0 bases; unmatched junction bases: 5. This CDR3 is 13 amino acids long. Profiled with immunoSEQ multiplex PCR; TCRdb holds only in-frame clones, not every one. The data hold 550,000 to 750,000 clones, with nearly 97% observed a single time.

The sample was naive CD8+ T cells sorted from blood. The sequence derives from a woman in her 30s in good health. The J gene is TRBJ2-7, the V gene TRBV5-1, with 7 bases matching TRBD2. The CDR3: CASREGSSYEQYF. The CDR3 coding sequence is TGCGCCAGTAGGGAGGGTAGCTCCTACGAGCAGTACTTC. Full variable domain (missing parts from reference TRBV5-1 and TRBJ2-7): KAGVTQTPRYLIKTRGQQVTLSCSPISGHRSVSWYQQTPGQGLQFLFEYFSETQRNKGNFPGRFSGRQFSNSRSEMNVSTLELGDSALYLCASREGSSYEQYFGPGTRLTVT.